A single sample is the source of the 19 T cell receptor beta chains below, sequenced in a study of T cell responses to AZD1222 COVID-19 vaccine. The table came from immunoSEQ multiplex PCR; TCRdb's copy has only in-frame clones and leaves some out. The data show about 120,000 clones, about nine tenths seen once. The material was peripheral blood, obtained 28 days after the second AZD1222 dose. These TCRs come from an adult who received the AZD1222 COVID-19 vaccine.

This chain joins TRBV24-1 and TRBJ2-3; D is possibly TRBD2 (5 bases). The CDR3 sequence is 12 residues long. Germline-derived CDR1 and CDR2 are KGHDR and SFDVKD. V was shortened by 9 bases and J by 6 bases, with 12 bases between the two germline ends. CDR3 sequence reads: CATGSSWDTQYF. Written as DNA, the CDR3 is TGTGCCACCGGGAGTAGCTGGGATACGCAGTATTTT.

The chain has TRBV7-2 and TRBJ1-3, with a weak D call TRBD1 (5 bases). V lost 5 bases and J 4 bases, leaving 15 bases between the germline ends. The CDR3 covers 15 residues. The germline gives CDR1 SGHTA, CDR2 FQGNSA. The CDR3 loop reads CASSPAGFSGNTIYF. As DNA, the CDR3 is TGTGCCAGCAGCCCTGCAGGGTTTTCGGGAAACACCATATATTTT.

The chain joins TRBV2 to TRBJ2-3, with TRBD2 matching 9 bases. CDR3 length: 15 amino acids. CDR1 is SNHLY, CDR2 FYNNEI, per germline. V was pared by 4 bases and J by 6 bases, with 8 bases of the junction left unmatched. The CDR3 nucleotides read TGTGCCAGCAGTGTCGGTAGCGGGGGATGGGATACGCAGTATTTT. Its translation is CASSVGSGGWDTQYF.

This clone has a single count. The rearrangement links TRBV29-1 to TRBJ1-1; the D gene is possibly TRBD1 (5 bases). This CDR3 spans 13 amino acids. The V and J ends lost 6 bases and 1 base respectively, with 12 bases between them. The germline gives CDR1 SQVTM, CDR2 ANQGSEA. DNA for the CDR3: TGCAGCGTCGAGAGGGGAAAGAACACTGAAGCTTTCTTT. Protein product: CSVERGKNTEAFF.

This sequence joins TRBV19 and TRBJ2-3, with TRBD2 identical over 7 bases. The trim removed 8 bases at V and 0 bases at J, leaving 5 bases unmatched. Germline V gene lookup returns CDR1 LNHDA and CDR2 SQIVND (reference sequence). This CDR3 spans 14 amino acids. The chain's CDR3 is CASPSGPSTDTQYF. In nucleotides, the CDR3 is TGTGCCAGTCCTAGCGGCCCTAGCACAGATACGCAGTATTTT.

The chain carries TRBV7-6 and TRBJ1-3; a possible D gene is TRBD1 (6 bases). The CDR3 extends over 16 amino acids. CDR1 SGHVS and CDR2 FNYEAQ come from the germline V gene. V shed 5 bases and J shed 0 bases, with 14 bases lying between them. In nucleotides, the CDR3 is TGTGCCAGCAGCCCCCACCGGGGGCCCTCTGGAAACACCATATATTTT. Translating it yields CASSPHRGPSGNTIYF.

This chain connects TRBV2 to TRBJ2-2; D not resolved. Trimming removed 4 bases from V and 4 bases from J, with 13 bases in between. The CDR3 consists of 15 residues. In germline, CDR1 is SNHLY, CDR2 FYNNEI. The CDR3, as DNA: TGTGCCAGCAGTGGCGCCGGGTCATTCACCGGGGAGCTGTTTTTT. Protein product: CASSGAGSFTGELFF.

The rearrangement joins TRBV6-4 to TRBJ1-1; 8 nucleotides align to TRBD1. The trim removed 5 bases at V and 4 bases at J, leaving 3 bases unmatched. Germline CDR1 reads MRHNA; CDR2 reads SNTAGT. The CDR3 contains 13 residues. CDR3 sequence reads: CASSSDRGTEAFF. Here the CDR3 DNA reads TGTGCCAGCAGTAGCGACAGGGGCACTGAAGCTTTCTTT.

The chain links TRBV6-5 to TRBJ1-2; tentatively, D is TRBD1 (6 bases). Per germline, CDR1 MNHEY and CDR2 SVGAGI. The CDR3 is 13 amino acids. CDR3 loop: CCSSRTAHYGYTF. The DNA for the CDR3 is TGTTGCAGCAGTCGGACAGCGCACTATGGCTACACCTTC.

The J gene is TRBJ2-3, the V gene TRBV10-3, with 9 positions matching TRBD1. V trimming: 6 bases; J trimming: 5 bases; junction bases outside the gene matches: 12. This CDR3 region has 16 residues. Germline CDR1 and CDR2: ENHRY and SYGVKD. CDR3 sequence reads: CAIRGPGTGLQDTQYF. The CDR3 bases are TGTGCCATCAGGGGCCCCGGGACAGGGCTCCAAGATACGCAGTATTTT.

Here the CDR3 reads CASSQAIHSSGNTIYF. The CDR3 nucleotides are TGCGCCAGCAGCCAAGCTATCCACAGCTCTGGAAACACCATATATTTT. This chain connects TRBV4-3 to TRBJ1-3; D call uncertain. V was clipped by 1 base and J by 0 bases, with 10 bases between them. The CDR3 consists of 16 residues. The V gene's germline CDR1 is LGHNA and CDR2 YSLEER.

This clone was seen a handful of times. The chain uses TRBV7-4 and TRBJ1-1, with TRBD1 identical over 8 bases. Losses at the gene ends were 3 bases for V and 2 bases for J; bases not matched to a gene: 2. This CDR3 contains 14 residues. CDR1 SGHVT and CDR2 SQSDAQ come from the germline V gene. CDR3 bases: TGTGCCAGCAGCTTGGACAGGGCCAACACTGAAGCTTTCTTT. Residues: CASSLDRANTEAFF.

There are a few counts of this clone. J is TRBJ1-1 and V is TRBV3-1 (or the pseudogene TRBV3-2); D is possibly TRBD1 (5 bases). The germline V gene encodes CDR1 LGHDT and CDR2 YNNKEL (reference sequence). The CDR3 is made up of 13 amino acids. V was pared by 6 bases and J by 1 base, with 9 bases between. The CDR3 region has the DNA TGTGCCAGCAGGCAGGGACGGAACACTGAAGCTTTCTTT. This translates into CASRQGRNTEAFF.

The chain uses TRBV4-2 and TRBJ2-3, with 9 bases fitting TRBD2. Trimming cost V 6 bases and J 3 bases; bases outside gene matches: 4. Germline lookup yields CDR1 LGHNA and CDR2 YNFKEQ. This CDR3 is 14 amino acids long. CDR3 nucleotides: TGTGCCAGCAGTCTAGCGGGGACAACAGATACGCAGTATTTT. Translation gives CASSLAGTTDTQYF.

The rearrangement links TRBV29-1 to TRBJ1-2; D remains unclear. Germline CDR1 SQVTM, CDR2 ANQGSEA. V was shortened by 4 bases and J by 4 bases, with 13 bases between the two germline ends. This CDR3 region has 13 residues. The CDR3 DNA is TGCAGCGTTGGGGCCGGGAGTGGCTATGGCTACACCTTC. As protein: CSVGAGSGYGYTF.

V usage is TRBV19 and J usage is TRBJ2-5; no clear D. This CDR3 is built from 14 residues. V was cut by 1 base and J by 3 bases, with 9 bases left in between. CDR1 is LNHDA and CDR2 is SQIVND in the germline V gene (reference sequence). CDR3 loop: CASSIGVGKETQYF. As DNA, the CDR3 is TGTGCCAGTAGTATAGGGGTAGGGAAAGAGACCCAGTACTTC.

This chain links TRBV7-2 with TRBJ2-5; the D is unclear. Germline CDR1 reads SGHTA; CDR2 reads FQGNSA. V lost 2 bases, J lost 2 bases, and 9 bases lay in between. The CDR3 has 14 residues. In nucleotides, the CDR3 is TGTGCCAGCAGCTTATCTTATCGGCAAGAGACCCAGTACTTC. Translation: CASSLSYRQETQYF.

This chain joins TRBV7-2 and TRBJ1-5; D gene ambiguous. This CDR3 is built from 14 residues. V gave up 0 bases and J gave up 7 bases, with 10 bases separating them. Germline CDR1 SGHTA, CDR2 FQGNSA. CDR3 residues: CASSLAVSDQPQHF. In DNA form, the CDR3 reads TGTGCCAGCAGCTTAGCGGTCTCGGACCAGCCCCAGCATTTT.

This chain links TRBV12-3 or TRBV12-4 with TRBJ1-1, with TRBD1 identical over 10 bases. This CDR3 has 13 amino acids. Trimming took 6 bases from V and 5 from J; bases not matched to a gene: 3. This CDR3 reads CASSPDRGTEAFF. As DNA, the CDR3 is TGTGCCAGCAGCCCGGACAGGGGGACTGAAGCTTTCTTT.